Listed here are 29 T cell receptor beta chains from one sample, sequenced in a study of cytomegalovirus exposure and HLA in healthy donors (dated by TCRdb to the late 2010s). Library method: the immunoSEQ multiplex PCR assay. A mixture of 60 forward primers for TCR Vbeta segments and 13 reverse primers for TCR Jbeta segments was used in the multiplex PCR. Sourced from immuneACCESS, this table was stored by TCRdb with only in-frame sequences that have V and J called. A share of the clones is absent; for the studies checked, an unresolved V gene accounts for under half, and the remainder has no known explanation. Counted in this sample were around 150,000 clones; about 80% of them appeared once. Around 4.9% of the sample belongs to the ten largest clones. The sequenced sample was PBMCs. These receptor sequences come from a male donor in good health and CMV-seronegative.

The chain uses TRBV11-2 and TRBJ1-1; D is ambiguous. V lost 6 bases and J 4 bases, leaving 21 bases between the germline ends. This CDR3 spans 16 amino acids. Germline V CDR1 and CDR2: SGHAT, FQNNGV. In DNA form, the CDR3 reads TGTGCCAGCAGAGCACCCCGTGTGGAGCTTGGCACTGAAGCTTTCTTT. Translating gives CASRAPRVELGTEAFF.

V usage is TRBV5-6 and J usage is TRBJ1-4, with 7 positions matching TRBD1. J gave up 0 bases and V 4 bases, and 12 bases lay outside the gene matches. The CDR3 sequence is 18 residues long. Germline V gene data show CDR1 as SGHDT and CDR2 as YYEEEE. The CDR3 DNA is TGTGCCAGCAGCACCCGTCAAGGGGGCCGGGCAACTAATGAAAAACTGTTTTTT. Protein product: CASSTRQGGRATNEKLFF. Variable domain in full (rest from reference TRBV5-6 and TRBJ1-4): DAGVTQSPTHLIKTRGQQVTLRCSPKSGHDTVSWYQQALGQGPQFIFQYYEEEERQRGNFPDRFSGHQFPNYSSELNVNALLLGDSALYLCASSTRQGGRATNEKLFFGSGTQLSVL.

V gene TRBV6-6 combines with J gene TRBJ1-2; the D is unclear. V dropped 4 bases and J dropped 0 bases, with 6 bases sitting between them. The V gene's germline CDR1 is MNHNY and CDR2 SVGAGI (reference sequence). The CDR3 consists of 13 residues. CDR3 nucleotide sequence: TGTGCCAGCAGTTTCGGTGCTAACTATGGCTACACCTTC. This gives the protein CASSFGANYGYTF.

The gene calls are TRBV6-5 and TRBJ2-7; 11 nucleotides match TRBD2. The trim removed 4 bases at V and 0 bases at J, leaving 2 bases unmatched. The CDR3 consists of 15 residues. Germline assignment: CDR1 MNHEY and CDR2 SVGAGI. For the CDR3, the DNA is TGTGCCAGCAGTTCTAGCGGGGGGTCCTCCTACGAGCAGTACTTC. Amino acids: CASSSSGGSSYEQYF.

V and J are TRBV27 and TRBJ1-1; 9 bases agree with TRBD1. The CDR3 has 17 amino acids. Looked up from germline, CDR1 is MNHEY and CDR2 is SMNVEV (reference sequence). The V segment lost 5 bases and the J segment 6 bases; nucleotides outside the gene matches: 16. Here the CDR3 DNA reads TGTGCCAGCAGTCCTGCATTTATTGGACAGGGGATCCCTGAAGCTTTCTTT. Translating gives CASSPAFIGQGIPEAFF.

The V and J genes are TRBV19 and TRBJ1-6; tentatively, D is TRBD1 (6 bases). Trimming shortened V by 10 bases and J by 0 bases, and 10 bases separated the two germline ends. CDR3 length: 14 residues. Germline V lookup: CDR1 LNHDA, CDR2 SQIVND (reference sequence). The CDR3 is CATSGDSYNSPLHF. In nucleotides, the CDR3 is TGTGCCACCTCAGGGGACTCCTATAATTCACCCCTCCACTTT.

CDR3 sequence (DNA): TGTGCCAGCAGTTTAGGCGGGGGGAGCTCCTACGAGCAGTACTTC. It specifies CASSLGGGSSYEQYF. The rearrangement joins TRBV28 to TRBJ2-7; 8 nucleotides match TRBD2. This CDR3 region has 15 residues. CDR1 and CDR2 from the germline V gene are MDHEN and SYDVKM. The J segment lost 0 bases and the V segment lost 2 bases, leaving 3 bases of the junction unmatched.

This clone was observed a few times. The CDR3 here is CASSYRRGDTEAFF. DNA of the CDR3: TGTGCCAGCAGTTACAGGCGGGGGGACACTGAAGCTTTCTTT. V is TRBV6-5 and J is TRBJ1-1, with D maybe TRBD1 (5 bases). Trimming removed 2 bases from V and 3 bases from J, with 10 bases in between. Germline CDR1 MNHEY, CDR2 SVGAGI. CDR3 length: 14 amino acids.

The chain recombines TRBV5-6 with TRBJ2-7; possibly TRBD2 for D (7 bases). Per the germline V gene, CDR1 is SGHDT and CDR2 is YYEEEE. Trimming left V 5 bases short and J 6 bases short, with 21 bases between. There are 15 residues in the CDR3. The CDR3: CASRLRGGGKGEQYF. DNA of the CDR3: TGTGCCAGCAGACTGCGAGGGGGGGGAAAGGGCGAGCAGTACTTC.

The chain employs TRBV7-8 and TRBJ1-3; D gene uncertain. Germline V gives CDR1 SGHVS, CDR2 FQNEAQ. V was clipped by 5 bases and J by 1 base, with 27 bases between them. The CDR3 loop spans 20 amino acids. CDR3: CASSPFLRAGGPRSGNTIYF. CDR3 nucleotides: TGTGCCAGCAGCCCATTTCTTCGGGCAGGCGGGCCCCGGTCTGGAAACACCATATATTTT. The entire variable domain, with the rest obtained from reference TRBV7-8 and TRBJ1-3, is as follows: GAGVSQSPRYKVAKRGQDVALRCDPISGHVSLFWYQQALGQGPEFLTYFQNEAQLDKSGLPSDRFFAERPEGSVSTLKIQRTQQEDSAVYLCASSPFLRAGGPRSGNTIYFGEGSWLTVV.

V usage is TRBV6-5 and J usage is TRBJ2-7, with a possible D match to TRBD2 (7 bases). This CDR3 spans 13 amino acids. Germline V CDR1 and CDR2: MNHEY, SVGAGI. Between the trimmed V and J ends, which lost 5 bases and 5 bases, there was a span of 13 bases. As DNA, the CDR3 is TGTGCCAGCAGTCGGGGGGCGGGGGACGAGCAGTACTTC. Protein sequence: CASSRGAGDEQYF.

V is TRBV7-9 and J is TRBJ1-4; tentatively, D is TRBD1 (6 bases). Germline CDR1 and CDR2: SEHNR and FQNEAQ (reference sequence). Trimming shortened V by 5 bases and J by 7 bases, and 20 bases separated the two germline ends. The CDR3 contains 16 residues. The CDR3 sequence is CASSPGAGARGEKLFF. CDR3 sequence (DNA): TGTGCCAGCAGCCCGGGTGCGGGGGCGCGTGGTGAAAAACTGTTTTTT.

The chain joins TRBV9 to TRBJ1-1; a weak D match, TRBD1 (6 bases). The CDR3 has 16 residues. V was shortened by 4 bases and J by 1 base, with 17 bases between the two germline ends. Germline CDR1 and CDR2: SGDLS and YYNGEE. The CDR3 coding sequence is TGTGCCAGCAGCCCGAAGGGAGGGGGTGGGAACACTGAAGCTTTCTTT. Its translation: CASSPKGGGGNTEAFF. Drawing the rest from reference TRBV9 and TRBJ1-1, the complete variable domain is DSGVTQTPKHLITATGQRVTLRCSPRSGDLSVYWYQQSLDQGLQFLIQYYNGEERAKGNILERFSAQQFPDLHSELNLSSLELGDSALYFCASSPKGGGGNTEAFFGQGTRLTVV.

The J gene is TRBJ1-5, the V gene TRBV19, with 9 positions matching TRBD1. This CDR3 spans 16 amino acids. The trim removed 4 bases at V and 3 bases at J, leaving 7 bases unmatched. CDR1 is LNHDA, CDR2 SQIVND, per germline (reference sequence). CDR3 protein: CASSRRTGEDNQPQHF. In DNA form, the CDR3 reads TGTGCCAGTAGTAGGCGGACAGGGGAGGACAATCAGCCCCAGCATTTT.

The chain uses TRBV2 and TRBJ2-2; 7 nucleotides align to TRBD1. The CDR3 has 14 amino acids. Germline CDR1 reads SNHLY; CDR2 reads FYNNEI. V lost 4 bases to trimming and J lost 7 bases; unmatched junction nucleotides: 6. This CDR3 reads CASSATGIGGELFF. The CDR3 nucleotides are TGTGCCAGCAGTGCGACAGGGATCGGCGGGGAGCTGTTTTTT. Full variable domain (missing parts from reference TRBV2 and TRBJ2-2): EPEVTQTPSHQVTQMGQEVILRCVPISNHLYFYWYRQILGQKVEFLVSFYNNEISEKSEIFDDQFSVERPDGSNFTLKIRSTKLEDSAMYFCASSATGIGGELFFGEGSRLTVL.

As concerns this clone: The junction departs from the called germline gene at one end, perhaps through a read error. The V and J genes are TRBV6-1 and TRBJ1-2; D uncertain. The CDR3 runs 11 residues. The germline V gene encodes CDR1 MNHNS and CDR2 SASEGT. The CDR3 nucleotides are TGTGCCAGCACCGTTAACTATGGCTACACTTTC. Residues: CASTVNYGYTF.

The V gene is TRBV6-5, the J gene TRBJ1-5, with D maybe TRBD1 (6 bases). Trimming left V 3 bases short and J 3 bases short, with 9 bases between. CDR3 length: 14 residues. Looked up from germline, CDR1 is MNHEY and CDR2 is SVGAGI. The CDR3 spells CASSYRGYNQPQHF. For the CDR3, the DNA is TGTGCCAGCAGTTATAGGGGGTACAATCAGCCCCAGCATTTT.

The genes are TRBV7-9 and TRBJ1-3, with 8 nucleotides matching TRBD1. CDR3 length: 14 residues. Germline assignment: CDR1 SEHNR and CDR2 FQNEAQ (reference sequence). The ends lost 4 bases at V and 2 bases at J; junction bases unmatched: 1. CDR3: CASSSDRAGNTIYF. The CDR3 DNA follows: TGTGCCAGCAGCTCGGACAGGGCTGGAAACACCATATATTTT. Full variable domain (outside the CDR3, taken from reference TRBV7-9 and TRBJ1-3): DTGVSQNPRHKITKRGQNVTFRCDPISEHNRLYWYRQTLGQGPEFLTYFQNEAQLEKSRLLSDRFSAERPKGSFSTLEIQRTEQGDSAMYLCASSSDRAGNTIYFGEGSWLTVV.

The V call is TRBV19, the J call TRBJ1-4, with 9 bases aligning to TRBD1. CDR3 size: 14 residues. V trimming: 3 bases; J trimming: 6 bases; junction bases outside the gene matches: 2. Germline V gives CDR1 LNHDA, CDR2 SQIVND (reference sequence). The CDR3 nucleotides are TGTGCCAGTAGTATCCGGGACAGGGATGAAAAACTGTTTTTT. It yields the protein CASSIRDRDEKLFF.

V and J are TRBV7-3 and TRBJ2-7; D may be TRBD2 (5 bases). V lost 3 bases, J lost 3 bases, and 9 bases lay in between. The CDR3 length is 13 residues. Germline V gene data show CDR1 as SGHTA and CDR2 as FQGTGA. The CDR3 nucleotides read TGTGCCAGCAGCTTCACCCGGGGCTACGAGCAGTACTTC. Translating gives CASSFTRGYEQYF. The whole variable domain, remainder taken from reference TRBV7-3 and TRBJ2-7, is GAGVSQTPSNKVTEKGKYVELRCDPISGHTALYWYRQSLGQGPEFLIYFQGTGAADDSGLPNDRFFAVRPEGSVSTLKIQRTERGDSAVYLCASSFTRGYEQYFGPGTRLTVT.

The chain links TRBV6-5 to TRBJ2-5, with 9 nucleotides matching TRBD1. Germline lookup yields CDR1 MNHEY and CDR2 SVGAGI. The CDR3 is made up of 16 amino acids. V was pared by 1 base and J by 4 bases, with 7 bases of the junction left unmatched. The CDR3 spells CASSYWRTGETETQYF. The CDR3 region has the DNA TGTGCCAGCAGTTACTGGAGGACAGGGGAGACAGAGACCCAGTACTTC.

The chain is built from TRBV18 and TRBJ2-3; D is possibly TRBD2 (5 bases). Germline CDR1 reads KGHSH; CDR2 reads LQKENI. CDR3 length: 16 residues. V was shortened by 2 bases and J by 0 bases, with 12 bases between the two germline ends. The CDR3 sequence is CASSPTPGSSTDTQYF. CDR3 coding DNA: TGTGCCAGCTCACCAACCCCGGGGTCTAGCACAGATACGCAGTATTTT.

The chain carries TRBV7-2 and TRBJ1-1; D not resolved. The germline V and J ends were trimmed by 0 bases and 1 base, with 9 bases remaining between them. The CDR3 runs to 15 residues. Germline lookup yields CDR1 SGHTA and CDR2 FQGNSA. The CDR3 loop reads CASSLAAYQNTEAFF. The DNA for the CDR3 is TGTGCCAGCAGCTTAGCGGCTTATCAGAACACTGAAGCTTTCTTT.

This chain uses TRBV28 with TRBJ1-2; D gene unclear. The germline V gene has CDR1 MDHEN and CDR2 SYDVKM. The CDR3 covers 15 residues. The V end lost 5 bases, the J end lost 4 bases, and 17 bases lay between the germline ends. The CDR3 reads CASSEGPQWVYGYTF. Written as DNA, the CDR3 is TGTGCCAGCAGTGAGGGCCCACAGTGGGTCTATGGCTACACCTTC.

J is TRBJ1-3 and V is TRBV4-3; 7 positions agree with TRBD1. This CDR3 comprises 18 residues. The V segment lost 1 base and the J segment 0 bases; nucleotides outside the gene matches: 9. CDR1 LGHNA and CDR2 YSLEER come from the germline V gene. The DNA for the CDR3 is TGCGCCAGCAGCCAAGGGTTATGGGACAGCAACTCTGGAAACACCATATATTTT. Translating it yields CASSQGLWDSNSGNTIYF.

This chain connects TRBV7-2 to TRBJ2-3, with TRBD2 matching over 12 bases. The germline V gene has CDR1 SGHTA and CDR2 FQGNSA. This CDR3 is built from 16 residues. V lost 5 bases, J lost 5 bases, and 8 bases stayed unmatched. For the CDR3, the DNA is TGTGCCAGCAGCCCCGGGACTAGCGGGTTGAGAGATACGCAGTATTTT. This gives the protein CASSPGTSGLRDTQYF.

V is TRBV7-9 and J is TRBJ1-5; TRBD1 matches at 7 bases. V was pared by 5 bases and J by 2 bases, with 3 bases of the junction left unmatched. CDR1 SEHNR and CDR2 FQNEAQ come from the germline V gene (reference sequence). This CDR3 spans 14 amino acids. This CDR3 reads CASSPGTGNQPQHF. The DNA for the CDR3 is TGTGCCAGCAGCCCAGGGACAGGCAATCAGCCCCAGCATTTT.

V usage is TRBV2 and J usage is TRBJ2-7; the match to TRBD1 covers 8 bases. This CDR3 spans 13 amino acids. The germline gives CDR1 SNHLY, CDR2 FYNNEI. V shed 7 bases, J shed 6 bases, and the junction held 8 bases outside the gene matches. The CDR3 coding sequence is TGTGCCAGCAAGGGCTCAGGGGGCGGCGAGCAGTACTTC. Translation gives CASKGSGGGEQYF.

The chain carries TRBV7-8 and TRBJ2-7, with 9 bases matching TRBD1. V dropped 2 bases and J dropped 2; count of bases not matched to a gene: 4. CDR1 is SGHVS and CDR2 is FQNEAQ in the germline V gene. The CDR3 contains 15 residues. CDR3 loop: CASSLMDRGTYEQYF. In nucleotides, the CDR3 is TGTGCCAGCAGCTTAATGGACAGGGGCACCTACGAGCAGTACTTC.